A selection of T cell receptor beta chains follows, all from one sample in a study of T-cell reconstitution after alpha-beta-depleted transplantation in children. From the PCR reads, TCRdb called clonotypes with MiXCR, one entry per CDR3 protein. This table has about 420,000 distinct CDR3 sequences, 9.5% to 13% appearing once. Sequences were derived from PBMCs from the stem cell graft donor, sampled from the stem cell graft. The origin of the receptors is a human donor who donated a stem cell graft to a child with acute myeloid leukemia. CDR3s include the opening cysteine and the closing phenylalanine or tryptophan. A D gene is named only where the DNA matches it firmly. Some rows mark clone size as missing; the rest say once, few, many or name a class of expanded clone.

>TRBV7-9|NA|few|TRBJ1-4
CASSPTDSTNEKLFF
TGTGCCAGCAGCCCAACGGACAGCACTAATGAAAAACTGTTTTTT
>TRBV25-1|TRBD1|NA|TRBJ1-2
CASSEVGQGFYGYTF
TGTGCCAGCAGTGAGGTGGGACAGGGGTTCTATGGCTACACCTTC
>TRBV3-1|TRBD2|NA|TRBJ2-3
CASTQVGLAGFTDTQYF
TGTGCCAGCACCCAAGTAGGACTAGCGGGATTCACAGATACGCAGTATTTT
>TRBV10-2|NA|NA|TRBJ2-7
CASSEFEYEQYF
TGCGCCAGCAGTGAGTTCGAGTACGAGCAGTACTTC
>TRBV20-1|NA|few|TRBJ1-1
CSAIRGNTEAFF
TGCAGTGCCATCAGGGGGAACACTGAAGCTTTCTTT
>TRBV14|TRBD1|NA|TRBJ2-5
CASSQDRRTGETQYF
TGTGCCAGCAGCCAAGATCGTCGGACAGGAGAGACCCAGTACTTC
>TRBV5-4|TRBD2|NA|TRBJ2-1
CASSLVRLAEDNEQFF
TGTGCCAGCAGCTTGGTACGACTAGCGGAAGATAATGAGCAGTTCTTC
>TRBV7-8|NA|many|TRBJ1-1
CASSLGRANTEAFF
TGCGCCAGCAGCTTGGGCAGGGCGAACACTGAAGCTTTCTTT
>TRBV7-9|NA|few|TRBJ1-1
CASSLLRRGGLMNTEAFF
TGTGCCAGCAGCTTACTTAGGCGGGGGGGGCTGATGAACACTGAAGCTTTCTTT
>TRBV7-6|TRBD2|NA|TRBJ2-5
CASSLELAGGLQETQYF
TGTGCCAGCAGCTTAGAGCTAGCGGGGGGACTCCAAGAGACCCAGTACTTC
>TRBV20-1|NA|few|TRBJ2-5
CSASRVLAGQETQYF
TGCAGTGCTAGTCGGGTGCTAGCAGGACAAGAGACCCAGTACTTC
>TRBV5-1|NA|many|TRBJ2-1
CASNSHNEQFF
TGCGCCAGCAATAGCCATAATGAGCAGTTCTTC
>TRBV5-1|NA|NA|TRBJ2-3
CASSLGHGNTDTQYF
TGCGCCAGCAGCTTGGGACACGGAAACACAGATACGCAGTATTTT
>TRBV7-2|NA|NA|TRBJ2-7
CASSLKAGPYEQYF
TGTGCCAGCAGCTTAAAGGCAGGTCCCTACGAGCAGTACTTC
>TRBV12-3/TRBV12-4|TRBD2|NA|TRBJ2-1
CASSFVRGVDEQFF
TGTGCCAGCAGTTTTGTGCGGGGGGTGGATGAGCAGTTCTTC
>TRBV5-1|NA|few|TRBJ2-7
CASSPTGDSYEQYF
TGCGCCAGCAGCCCCACGGGAGACTCCTACGAGCAGTACTTC
>TRBV2|NA|few|TRBJ2-7
CASSERGWDEQYF
TGTGCCAGCAGTGAAAGAGGCTGGGACGAGCAGTACTTC
>TRBV7-8|TRBD1|NA|TRBJ2-3
CASSLASGTGFIDTQYF
TGTGCCAGCAGCTTAGCCTCCGGGACAGGTTTTATAGATACGCAGTATTTT
>TRBV30|TRBD1|few|TRBJ2-5
CAWSVLSTGGKTQYF
TGTGCCTGGAGTGTACTGAGTACAGGGGGAAAGACCCAGTACTTC
>TRBV12-3/TRBV12-4|NA|few|TRBJ2-2
CASSLGAGLTGELFF
TGTGCCAGCAGTTTGGGTGCAGGGCTCACCGGGGAGCTGTTTTTT
>TRBV7-9|NA|few|TRBJ1-2
CASSLAPGVYGYTF
TGTGCCAGCAGCTTAGCGCCCGGGGTCTATGGCTACACCTTC
>TRBV7-9|TRBD2|many|TRBJ2-1
CASSAPPGTSDYNEQFF
TGTGCCAGCAGCGCGCCTCCCGGGACTAGCGACTACAATGAGCAGTTCTTC
>TRBV6-2/TRBV6-3|TRBD1|NA|TRBJ2-3
CASSWGKTGVGDTQYF
TGTGCCAGCAGTTGGGGGAAGACAGGGGTTGGAGATACGCAGTATTTT
>TRBV20-1|NA|NA|TRBJ1-1
CSARGGGGREAFF
TGCAGTGCTAGAGGAGGGGGGGGGAGGGAAGCTTTCTTT
>TRBV12-3/TRBV12-4|TRBD1|NA|TRBJ1-5
CASSEQGANNQPQHF
TGTGCCAGCAGCGAACAGGGGGCGAATAATCAGCCCCAGCATTTT
>TRBV5-5|NA|many|TRBJ1-1
CASSFTQERAFF
TGTGCCAGCAGCTTTACCCAGGAAAGGGCTTTCTTT
>TRBV29-1|NA|many|TRBJ2-5
CSVDELQETQYF
TGCAGCGTTGATGAACTTCAAGAGACCCAGTACTTC
>TRBV27|TRBD2|few|TRBJ2-1
CAVRRTSSRNEQFF
TGTGCCGTACGCCGGACTAGCTCACGGAATGAGCAGTTCTTC
>TRBV20-1|TRBD1|few|TRBJ1-1
CSAREGQMNTEAFF
TGCAGTGCTAGAGAGGGACAGATGAACACTGAAGCTTTCTTT
>TRBV7-8|NA|NA|TRBJ2-6
CASSSPGHAIGANVLTF
TGTGCCAGCAGCTCGCCGGGACACGCGATTGGGGCCAACGTCCTGACTTTC
>TRBV5-1|NA|few|TRBJ1-1
CASSRKDAPSNTEAFF
TGCGCCAGCAGCCGGAAGGACGCTCCTTCTAACACTGAAGCTTTCTTT
>TRBV29-1|NA|many|TRBJ2-2
CSLTGNTGELFF
TGCAGCCTGACGGGGAACACCGGGGAGCTGTTTTTT
>TRBV18|NA|NA|TRBJ2-1
CASSPPTRLNEQFF
TGTGCCAGCTCACCACCGACGAGACTCAATGAGCAGTTCTTC
>TRBV20-1|NA|few|TRBJ2-5
CSASLGTSQGTQYF
TGCAGTGCTAGTTTGGGGACATCCCAGGGGACCCAGTACTTC
>TRBV20-1|NA|NA|TRBJ2-3
CSAIRQVGDTQYF
TGCAGTGCTATTAGACAGGTTGGAGATACGCAGTATTTT
>TRBV29-1|TRBD2|NA|TRBJ2-7
CSVGTSDSYEQYF
TGCAGCGTTGGGACTAGCGATTCCTACGAGCAGTACTTC
>TRBV20-1|NA|few|TRBJ1-2
CSARSLGRGTYGYTF
TGCAGTGCTAGATCCCTTGGCAGGGGCACCTATGGCTACACCTTC
>TRBV24-1|NA|few|TRBJ1-2
CATSEGANYGYTF
TGTGCCACCAGTGAAGGGGCGAACTATGGCTACACCTTC
>TRBV29-1|TRBD2|few|TRBJ2-2
CSVVFGAGGLHTGELFF
TGCAGCGTTGTGTTCGGGGCGGGGGGGCTTCACACCGGGGAGCTGTTTTTT
>TRBV27|NA|many|TRBJ1-1
CASSYTGPNTEAFF
TGTGCCAGCAGTTATACAGGACCCAACACTGAAGCTTTCTTT
>TRBV6-1|NA|few|TRBJ1-4
CASSETGFDEKLFF
TGTGCCAGCAGTGAAACAGGGTTTGATGAAAAACTGTTTTTT
>TRBV7-8|NA|NA|TRBJ2-6
CASSLRPGANVLTF
TGTGCCAGCAGCTTAAGGCCCGGGGCCAACGTCCTGACTTTC
>TRBV12-3/TRBV12-4|NA|many|TRBJ2-2
CASSLTRKTNTGELFF
TGTGCCAGCAGTTTGACCAGGAAGACGAACACCGGGGAGCTGTTTTTT
>TRBV3-1|TRBD1|few|TRBJ1-2
CASSYGQVAGYTF
TGTGCCAGCAGCTACGGACAGGTTGCTGGCTACACCTTC
>TRBV12-3/TRBV12-4|NA|NA|TRBJ1-6
CASSFGGQNSPLHF
TGTGCCAGCAGTTTTGGCGGGCAGAATTCACCCCTCCACTTT
>TRBV19|NA|NA|TRBJ2-2
CASSPFTNTGELFF
TGTGCCAGTAGCCCCTTCACGAACACCGGGGAGCTGTTTTTT
>TRBV29-1|NA|many|TRBJ2-1
CSVELGGDEQFF
TGCAGCGTTGAATTGGGAGGCGATGAGCAGTTCTTC
>TRBV10-3|TRBD1|once|TRBJ2-3
CAIRRTTGVGTDTQYF
TGTGCCATCAGGAGAACGACAGGGGTGGGTACAGATACGCAGTATTTT
>TRBV7-8|NA|few|TRBJ2-1
CASSLVHVQFF
TGTGCCAGCAGCTTAGTACATGTGCAGTTCTTC
>TRBV20-1|NA|few|TRBJ2-7
CSASLYRGFSYEQYF
TGCAGTGCTAGTCTCTACCGCGGGTTCTCCTACGAGCAGTACTTC